This TCR beta chain was documented in a study of blood T cell repertoires in COVID-19. Across the whole study: Acute-phase and convalescent COVID-19 samples originated in the United States, Italy and Spain. PBMCs, B-cell-depleted T cells, or T cells were the source of the cDNA or gDNA that made up the material.

The CDR3 sequence is 15 residues long. V was trimmed by 1 base and J by 8 bases, leaving 17 bases between them. Germline CDR1 and CDR2: SGHNT and YENEEA. Original methodology: Researchers report that nucleated cell counts were estimated from reference gene primer amplification. Only in-frame clones appear in the TCRdb table, and some are missing; sequencing was by immunoSEQ multiplex PCR. The V and J calls and clone size come from that table; D and trimming were worked out from the DNA. The table includes 95,000 to 150,000 clones, under 90% detected once. This receptor was identified in a woman aged 65 to 85 with acute or convalescent COVID-19. The chain is built from TRBV11-3 and TRBJ1-2; no clear D gene. The sequenced sample consisted of peripheral blood. DNA of the CDR3: TGTGCCAGCAGCTTAGGAGGGAGTCTTCGGCGCGGCTACACCTTC. Encoded protein: CASSLGGSLRRGYTF. Supplemented by reference TRBV11-3 and TRBJ1-2, the full variable domain reads EAGVVQSPRYKIIEKKQPVAFWCNPISGHNTLYWYLQNLGQGPELLIRYENEEAVDDSQLPKDRFSAERLKGVDSTLKIQPAELGDSAVYLCASSLGGSLRRGYTFGSGTRLTVV.